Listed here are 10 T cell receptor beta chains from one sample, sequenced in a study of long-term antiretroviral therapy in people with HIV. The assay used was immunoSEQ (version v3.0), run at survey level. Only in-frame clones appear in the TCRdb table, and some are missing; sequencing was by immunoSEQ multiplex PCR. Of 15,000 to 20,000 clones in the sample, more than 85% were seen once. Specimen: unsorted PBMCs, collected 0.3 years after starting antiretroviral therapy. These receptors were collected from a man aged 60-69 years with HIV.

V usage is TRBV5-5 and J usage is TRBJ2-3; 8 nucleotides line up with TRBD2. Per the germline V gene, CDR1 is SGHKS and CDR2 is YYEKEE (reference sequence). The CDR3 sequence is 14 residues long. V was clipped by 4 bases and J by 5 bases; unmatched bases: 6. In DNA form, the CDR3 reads TGTGCCAGCAGCCCAGCGGGAGTTGAAGATACGCAGTATTTT. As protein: CASSPAGVEDTQYF.

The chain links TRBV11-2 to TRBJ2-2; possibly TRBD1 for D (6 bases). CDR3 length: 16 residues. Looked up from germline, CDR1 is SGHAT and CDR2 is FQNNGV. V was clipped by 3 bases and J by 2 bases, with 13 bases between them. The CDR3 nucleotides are TGTGCCAGCAGCTTTAGGACGGACAGAAACACCGGGGAGCTGTTTTTT. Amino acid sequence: CASSFRTDRNTGELFF.

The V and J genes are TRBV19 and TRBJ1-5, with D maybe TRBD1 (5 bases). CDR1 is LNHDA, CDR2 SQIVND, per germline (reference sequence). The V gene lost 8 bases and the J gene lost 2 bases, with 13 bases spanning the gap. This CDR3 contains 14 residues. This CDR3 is CASAELGGNQPQHF. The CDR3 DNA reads TGTGCCAGTGCAGAGTTGGGGGGCAATCAGCCCCAGCATTTT. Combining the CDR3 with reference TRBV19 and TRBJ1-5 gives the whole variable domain DGGITQSPKYLFRKEGQNVTLSCEQNLNHDAMYWYRQDPGQGLRLIYYSQIVNDFQKGDIAEGYSVSREKKESFPLTVTSAQKNPTAFYLCASAELGGNQPQHFGDGTRLSIL.

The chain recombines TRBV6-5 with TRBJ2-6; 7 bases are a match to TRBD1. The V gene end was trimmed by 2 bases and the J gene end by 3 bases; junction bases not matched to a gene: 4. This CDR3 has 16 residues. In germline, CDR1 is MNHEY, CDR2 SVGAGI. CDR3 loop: CASSYGSGGGANVLTF. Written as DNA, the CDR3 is TGTGCCAGCAGTTACGGGTCAGGGGGTGGGGCCAACGTCCTGACTTTC.

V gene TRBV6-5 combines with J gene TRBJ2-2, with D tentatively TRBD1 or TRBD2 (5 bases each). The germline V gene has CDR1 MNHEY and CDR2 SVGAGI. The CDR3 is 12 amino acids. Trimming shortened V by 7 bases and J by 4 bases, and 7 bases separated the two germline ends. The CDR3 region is CASIGTTGELFF. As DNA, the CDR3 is TGTGCCAGCATCGGGACCACCGGGGAGCTGTTTTTT.

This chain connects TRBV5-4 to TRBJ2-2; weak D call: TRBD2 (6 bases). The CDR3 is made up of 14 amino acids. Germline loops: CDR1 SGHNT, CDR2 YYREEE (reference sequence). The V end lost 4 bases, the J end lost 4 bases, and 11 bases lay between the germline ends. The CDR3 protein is CASSEAGTTGELFF. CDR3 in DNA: TGTGCCAGCAGCGAGGCGGGAACCACCGGGGAGCTGTTTTTT.

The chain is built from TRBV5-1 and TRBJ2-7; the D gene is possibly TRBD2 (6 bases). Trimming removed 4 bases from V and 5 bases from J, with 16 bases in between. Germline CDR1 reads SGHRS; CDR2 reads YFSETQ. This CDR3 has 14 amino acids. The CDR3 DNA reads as TGCGCCAGCAGCGGGGGACGGCCGGGGGACGAGCAGTACTTC. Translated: CASSGGRPGDEQYF. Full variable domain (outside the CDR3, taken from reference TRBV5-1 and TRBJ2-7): KAGVTQTPRYLIKTRGQQVTLSCSPISGHRSVSWYQQTPGQGLQFLFEYFSETQRNKGNFPGRFSGRQFSNSRSEMNVSTLELGDSALYLCASSGGRPGDEQYFGPGTRLTVT.

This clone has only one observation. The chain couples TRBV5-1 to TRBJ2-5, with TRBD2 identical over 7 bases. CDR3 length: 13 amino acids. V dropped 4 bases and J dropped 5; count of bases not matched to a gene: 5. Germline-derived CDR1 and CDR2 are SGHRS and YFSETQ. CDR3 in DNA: TGCGCCAGCAGCCTACTAGCGCGGGAGACCCAGTACTTC. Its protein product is CASSLLARETQYF.

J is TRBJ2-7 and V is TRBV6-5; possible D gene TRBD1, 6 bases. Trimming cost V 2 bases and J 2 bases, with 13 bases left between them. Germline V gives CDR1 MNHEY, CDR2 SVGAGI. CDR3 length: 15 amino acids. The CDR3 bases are TGTGCCAGCAGTTACCGACGCAGGGGTCCCTACGAGCAGTACTTC. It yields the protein CASSYRRRGPYEQYF.

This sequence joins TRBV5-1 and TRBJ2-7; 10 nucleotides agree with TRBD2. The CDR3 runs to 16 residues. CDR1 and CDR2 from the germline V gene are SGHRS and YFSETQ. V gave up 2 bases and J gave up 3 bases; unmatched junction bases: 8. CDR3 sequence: CASSFSGGAAVYEQYF. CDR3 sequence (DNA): TGCGCCAGCAGCTTCAGCGGGGGGGCCGCGGTCTACGAGCAGTACTTC. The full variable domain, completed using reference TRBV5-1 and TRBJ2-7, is KAGVTQTPRYLIKTRGQQVTLSCSPISGHRSVSWYQQTPGQGLQFLFEYFSETQRNKGNFPGRFSGRQFSNSRSEMNVSTLELGDSALYLCASSFSGGAAVYEQYFGPGTRLTVT.